This TCR beta chain derives from a study of blood T cell repertoires in COVID-19. Looking at the study overall: The United States, Italy and Spain were the sources of the acute and convalescent COVID-19 samples. PBMCs, B-cell-depleted T cells, or T cells provided the cDNA or gDNA that made up the material.

Profiling relied on immunoSEQ multiplex PCR, and the TCRdb table lists in-frame clones only, not all of them. The sample consists of 85,000 to 110,000 clones, roughly nine tenths of them appearing once. The CDR3 has 16 residues. Germline V gene data show CDR1 as MNHNS and CDR2 as SASEGT. Trimming shortened V by 4 bases and J by 0 bases, and 13 bases separated the two germline ends. V and J are TRBV6-1 and TRBJ2-1, with a possible D match to TRBD1 (6 bases). Source material: peripheral blood. This receptor was obtained from a human donor in a cohort sampled during active COVID-19. This chain's CDR3 is CASSGQGSSSYNEQFF. Here the CDR3 DNA reads TGTGCCAGCAGTGGTCAGGGGTCAAGCTCCTACAATGAGCAGTTCTTC.